This passage covers 2 T cell receptor beta chains from one sample sequenced in a study of blood T cell repertoires in COVID-19. TCRdb keeps only in-frame clones here, not all; method: immunoSEQ multiplex PCR. This repertoire shows 90,000 to 120,000 clones, roughly 90% found once; its top ten account for roughly 4.9%. The specimen sequenced was peripheral blood. The receptors were gathered from a man aged 35 to 55 with active or convalescent COVID-19.

V and J are TRBV7-3 and TRBJ2-1, with 7 nucleotides matching TRBD2. Germline V gene sequence: CDR1 SGHTA, CDR2 FQGTGA. The CDR3 is 15 residues long. V was clipped by 4 bases and J by 3 bases; unmatched bases: 6. CDR3 in DNA: TGTGCCAGCAGCTCCGGACTAGGAAACTACAATGAGCAGTTCTTC. Its protein is CASSSGLGNYNEQFF.

As DNA, the CDR3 is TGCAGTGCTAATGACAGGGGACCCTCGGGCTCCTACGAGCAGTACTTC. Protein: CSANDRGPSGSYEQYF. This sequence joins TRBV20-1 and TRBJ2-7; 8 positions match TRBD1. CDR1 is DFQATT and CDR2 is SNEGSKA in the germline V gene (reference sequence). After removal of 4 bases from V and 0 bases from J, the junction contained 11 bases not matched to a gene. CDR3 size: 16 residues.